The source of this TCR beta chain is a study of OX40 agonist ivuxolimab in advanced cancers. Background on the study: At 0.01 to 10 mg/kg, ivuxolimab was administered intravenously to patients every 2 weeks.

Germline V gene lookup returns CDR1 WSHSY and CDR2 SAAADI. V lost 6 bases to trimming and J lost 0 bases, with 5 bases between them. The CDR3 is 13 residues long. Profiling relied on immunoSEQ multiplex PCR, and the TCRdb table lists in-frame clones only, not all of them. The repertoire holds roughly 65,000 clones, over 80% seen once, with around 9.9% in the top ten. This specimen was CD4+ or CD8+ T cells sorted from blood, taken in a trial of the OX40 agonist ivuxolimab. The sequence came from an adult with an advanced solid tumor such as melanoma, head and neck, liver or kidney cancer. The J gene is TRBJ2-2, the V gene TRBV10-2; no definite D call. CDR3 nucleotide sequence: TGCGCCAGCAGAGGCGCGAACACCGGGGAGCTGTTTTTT. It translates to CASRGANTGELFF.